This TCR beta chain came from a study of blood T cell repertoires in COVID-19. The wider study: COVID-19 samples collected from the United States, Italy and Spain covered acute and convalescent phases. Nucleic acid was either cDNA or gDNA, and it came from T cells, B-cell-depleted T cells, or PBMCs.

Authors' data handling: Cell counts per sample came from amplifying reference gene primers. Libraries were prepared by immunoSEQ multiplex PCR; TCRdb keeps only in-frame clonotypes and omits some of them. That table is the source of V, J and clone size, and D and trimming were worked out from the DNA. The table shows 200,000 to 250,000 clones, with roughly 83% occurring only once. The ends were cut back, 1 base at V and 7 bases at J, with 19 bases in the middle. Germline CDR1 is SGHDN and CDR2 is FVKESK. The CDR3 loop spans 17 amino acids. The chain joins TRBV14 to TRBJ1-4, with D unclear. The source of this sequence is a man aged 80 or over with acute or convalescent COVID-19. The sample consisted of peripheral blood. The CDR3 region has the DNA TGTGCCAGCAGCCAAGGGCGAGTCCGCGACGGGGTTGAAAAACTGTTTTTT. Protein sequence: CASSQGRVRDGVEKLFF.